This paragraph reports one T cell receptor (beta chain). The antigen is not known. This entry comes from a study of OX40 agonist ivuxolimab in advanced cancers. Points from the study as a whole: CD8+ T cells showed, on average, more clonal expansion than CD4+ cells. Clonal expansion among partial responders at 0.1-3.0 mg/kg ranked near the lowest. Dose levels from 0.1 to 3.0 mg/kg saw CD4+ and CD8+ blood T cells expand clonally by week 6.

Patients with autoimmune history or systemic immunosuppression were excluded. The protocol was immunoSEQ multiplex PCR, while the TCRdb copy is restricted to in-frame clones and leaves out a portion. The sample has some 96,000 clones, 85% to 95% seen once. The junction had 2 bases not matched to a gene; V was cut back by 4 bases and J by 3 bases. Germline V gene lookup returns CDR1 SGHTA and CDR2 FQGNSA. The CDR3 has 14 amino acids. The TCR originated in an adult with an advanced solid tumor such as melanoma, head and neck, liver or kidney cancer. This sequence joins TRBV7-2 and TRBJ2-7; 11 nucleotides match TRBD2. This specimen consisted of CD4+ or CD8+ T cells sorted from blood, obtained in a trial of the OX40 agonist ivuxolimab. CDR3 sequence reads: CASSSTSGIYEQYF. The DNA of the CDR3 is TGTGCCAGCAGCTCGACTAGCGGGATCTACGAGCAGTACTTC.